Following are 2 T cell receptor beta chains from one sample sequenced in a study of blood T cell repertoires in COVID-19. Sequencing used immunoSEQ multiplex PCR; TCRdb keeps in-frame clones, though not all of them. The sample comprises about 58,000 clones, around 81% of which are singletons, and around 5% rests with the top ten. The specimen was peripheral blood. These receptor sequences come from a human donor in a cohort sampled during active COVID-19.

The V call is TRBV12-5, the J call TRBJ1-5; D is possibly TRBD1 (5 bases). Per germline, CDR1 LGHNT and CDR2 FRNRAP. Trimming cost V 6 bases and J 5 bases, with 14 bases left between them. This CDR3 has 14 residues. As DNA, the CDR3 is TGTGCTAGTGGCTCAGGGAATAATTATCAGCCCCAGCATTTT. This translates into CASGSGNNYQPQHF.

This chain connects TRBV2 to TRBJ2-3; D is ambiguous. This CDR3 contains 18 residues. CDR1 is SNHLY, CDR2 FYNNEI, per germline. Trimming removed 6 bases from V and 0 bases from J, with 22 bases in between. DNA for the CDR3: TGTGCCAGCAGACACTACGACCAACATCCTTTTAGCACAGATACGCAGTATTTT. Protein product: CASRHYDQHPFSTDTQYF.